A selection of T cell receptor beta chains follows, all from one sample in a study of radiation and T cells in renal cell carcinoma. Profiled with immunoSEQ multiplex PCR; TCRdb holds only in-frame clones, not every one. The sample yields roughly 78,000 clones, about four fifths seen once. Source: blood, taken from a patient whose treatment included radiotherapy and nephrectomy. These receptors were taken from a man in his 60s with renal cell carcinoma. Both conserved end residues are part of each CDR3. The order of the fields is D gene, J gene, clone size, V gene, CDR3 protein, CDR3 DNA. The D gene is left open where the match is weak. Rows may omit the clone size; those that give it use once, few, many or a size class.

.	TRBJ1-2	.	TRBV18	CASSHSGENYGYTF	TGTGCCAGCTCACATTCAGGGGAGAACTATGGCTACACCTTC
.	TRBJ2-2	medium-sized	TRBV28	CASSFHRLPNTGELFF	TGTGCCAGCAGTTTCCACAGACTACCAAACACCGGGGAGCTGTTTTTT
TRBD1	TRBJ1-2	.	TRBV5-4	CASSFMGQGGYGYTF	TGTGCCAGCAGCTTCATGGGGCAGGGGGGCTATGGCTACACCTTC
TRBD1	TRBJ2-5	.	TRBV7-9	CASSLVGTGGQETQYF	TGTGCCAGCAGCTTAGTAGGGACAGGGGGACAAGAGACCCAGTACTTC
TRBD1	TRBJ1-5	.	TRBV10-3	CAISGTGGNQPQHF	TGTGCCATCAGCGGGACAGGGGGCAATCAGCCCCAGCATTTT
.	TRBJ2-1	.	TRBV5-6	CASSLVGRAYNEQFF	TGTGCCAGCAGCTTGGTTGGGCGGGCCTACAATGAGCAGTTCTTC
TRBD1	TRBJ2-7	.	TRBV15	CATSTSGTDTYEQYF	TGTGCCACCAGCACATCCGGGACAGATACCTACGAGCAGTACTTC
TRBD1	TRBJ2-7	.	TRBV29-1	CSADRAGEQYF	TGCAGCGCCGACAGGGCTGGCGAGCAGTACTTC
.	TRBJ1-4	.	TRBV19	CASSLPTDSRVEKLFF	TGTGCCAGTAGTCTCCCGACGGACTCCAGAGTTGAAAAACTGTTTTTT
.	TRBJ1-1	.	TRBV25-1	CASSSYREVGTEAFF	TGTGCCAGCAGTTCCTACAGGGAAGTTGGCACTGAAGCTTTCTTT
.	TRBJ2-5	.	TRBV5-1	CASSLGQIQETQYF	TGCGCCAGCAGCTTGGGACAGATCCAAGAGACCCAGTACTTC
.	TRBJ2-7	.	TRBV6-5	CASSAHRNTYEQYF	TGTGCCAGCAGTGCGCATCGAAATACCTACGAGCAGTACTTC
.	TRBJ2-4	.	TRBV7-9	CASHKLGEEGNIQYF	TGTGCCAGCCACAAGTTAGGGGAGGAGGGAAACATTCAGTACTTC
TRBD1	TRBJ1-1	once	TRBV18	CASSLSGTVNTEAFF	TGTGCCAGCTCACTATCCGGGACAGTGAACACTGAAGCTTTCTTT
.	TRBJ2-4	.	TRBV10-3	CAISGTGPVAKNIQYF	TGTGCCATCAGTGGTACAGGCCCCGTAGCCAAAAACATTCAGTACTTC
TRBD1	TRBJ2-7	few	TRBV9	CASSVEDLGTGYEQYF	TGTGCCAGCAGCGTAGAGGATTTGGGGACAGGGTACGAGCAGTACTTC
.	TRBJ2-7	.	TRBV5-1	CASRLDGPSYEQYF	TGCGCCAGCAGGCTGGACGGACCCTCCTACGAGCAGTACTTC
.	TRBJ1-5	.	TRBV7-8	CASSSGLIQGLHQPQHF	TGTGCCAGCAGCTCAGGCCTTATCCAGGGGCTCCATCAGCCCCAGCATTTT
TRBD1	TRBJ2-5	.	TRBV5-1	CASSLAIQGETQYF	TGCGCCAGCAGCTTGGCCATACAGGGGGAGACCCAGTACTTC
TRBD1	TRBJ1-2	.	TRBV9	CASSPRDRGYGYTF	TGTGCCAGCAGCCCCCGGGACAGGGGCTATGGCTACACCTTC
.	TRBJ2-5	.	TRBV9	CASSALAPGTQETQYF	TGTGCCAGCAGCGCGCTAGCGCCGGGGACTCAAGAGACCCAGTACTTC
.	TRBJ2-1	.	TRBV6-5	CASGTHAREQFF	TGTGCCAGCGGGACCCATGCTAGGGAGCAGTTCTTC
TRBD1	TRBJ2-7	.	TRBV5-1	CASSPGTGGSEQYF	TGCGCCAGCAGCCCCGGGACAGGGGGCTCCGAGCAGTACTTC
.	TRBJ2-7	once	TRBV7-2	CASSPATHHEQYF	TGTGCCAGCAGCCCAGCCACTCATCACGAGCAGTACTTC
.	TRBJ2-2	.	TRBV6-5	CASSSPPGGTGELFF	TGTGCCAGCAGTTCCCCCCCAGGAGGGACCGGGGAGCTGTTTTTT
.	TRBJ1-6	.	TRBV5-6	CASSFWSYNSPLHF	TGTGCCAGCAGCTTCTGGTCCTATAATTCACCCCTCCACTTT
.	TRBJ2-7	.	TRBV28	CASTSTSMGGRIAEQYF	TGTGCCAGCACCTCTACAAGTATGGGGGGGCGGATCGCCGAGCAGTACTTC
TRBD1	TRBJ2-7	few	TRBV29-1	CSVAPGQSYEQYF	TGCAGCGTAGCACCGGGACAGTCTTACGAGCAGTACTTC
TRBD2	TRBJ2-1	.	TRBV5-6	CASSPPLGLVDQPGNEQFF	TGTGCCAGCAGCCCACCATTGGGACTAGTCGACCAACCGGGCAATGAGCAGTTCTTC
.	TRBJ2-7	.	TRBV11-2	CASSPGGTYEQYF	TGTGCCAGCAGCCCCGGGGGCACCTACGAGCAGTACTTC
.	TRBJ2-3	once	TRBV11-2	CASSPPLFTDTQYF	TGTGCCAGCAGCCCCCCCTTATTCACAGATACGCAGTATTTT
TRBD2	TRBJ2-1	.	TRBV27	CASSYEPGLAGTNEQFF	TGTGCCAGCAGTTACGAACCGGGACTAGCGGGGACCAATGAGCAGTTCTTC
.	TRBJ2-1	.	TRBV7-7	CASSSDSYNEQFF	TGTGCCAGCAGTTCCGATTCGTACAATGAGCAGTTCTTC
.	TRBJ2-5	.	TRBV28	CATRRGGQETQYF	TGTGCCACCAGGCGGGGAGGACAAGAGACCCAGTACTTC
.	TRBJ1-1	few	TRBV9	CASSPNTGLTEAFF	TGTGCCAGCAGCCCGAATACAGGGTTGACTGAAGCTTTCTTT
TRBD2	TRBJ2-7	.	TRBV2	CASSDPGLAGAAEQYF	TGTGCCAGCAGTGACCCGGGACTAGCGGGAGCGGCCGAGCAGTACTTC
.	TRBJ2-2	.	TRBV5-4	CASSHGGGPTNTGELFF	TGTGCCAGCAGCCATGGGGGGGGCCCCACGAACACCGGGGAGCTGTTTTTT
TRBD2	TRBJ2-1	once	TRBV4-2	CASSLGLDEQFF	TGTGCCAGCAGCCTCGGACTAGATGAGCAGTTCTTC
.	TRBJ2-5	.	TRBV20-1	CSARDNGPLNF	TGCAGTGCTAGAGATAACGGACCCTTAAACTTC
TRBD1	TRBJ2-1	.	TRBV10-1	CASSELGSGQGSNEQFF	TGCGCCAGCAGTGAGTTAGGGTCCGGACAGGGATCCAATGAGCAGTTCTTC
.	TRBJ1-5	.	TRBV6-4	CASSDSKQAPSNQPQHF	TGTGCCAGCAGTGACTCGAAACAGGCCCCTAGCAATCAGCCCCAGCATTTT
TRBD1	TRBJ1-3	.	TRBV6-1	CASSVSGQGSGNTIYF	TGTGCCAGCAGTGTCTCCGGACAGGGTAGTGGAAACACCATATATTTT
.	TRBJ1-5	.	TRBV11-2	CASSSGGGQPQHF	TGTGCCAGCAGCTCGGGAGGGGGTCAGCCCCAGCATTTT
.	TRBJ1-1	.	TRBV29-1	CSAAVAANTEAFF	TGCAGCGCCGCGGTGGCGGCTAACACTGAAGCTTTCTTT
.	TRBJ1-2	.	TRBV7-2	CASSLSPENLGYGYTF	TGTGCCAGCAGCTTATCCCCGGAGAATTTAGGCTATGGCTACACCTTC
.	TRBJ2-7	.	TRBV4-1	CASSHTIPGTSYEQYF	TGCGCCAGCAGCCATACCATTCCGGGGACCTCCTACGAGCAGTACTTC
.	TRBJ2-5	.	TRBV6-5	CASSRGKETQYF	TGTGCCAGCAGCAGGGGAAAAGAGACCCAGTACTTC
TRBD2	TRBJ2-2	.	TRBV6-5	CASTQRGTGELFF	TGTGCCAGCACCCAGCGGGGCACCGGGGAGCTGTTTTTT
.	TRBJ1-3	few	TRBV7-9	CASSFWPPGNTIYF	TGTGCCAGCAGCTTTTGGCCACCTGGAAACACCATATATTTT
.	TRBJ1-2	.	TRBV7-8	CASSKRDGSNYGYTF	TGTGCCAGCAGTAAGCGGGACGGTTCTAACTATGGCTACACCTTC
TRBD2	TRBJ2-1	once	TRBV9	CASSVGLAGVTAYNEQFF	TGTGCCAGCAGCGTAGGACTAGCGGGAGTTACCGCCTACAATGAGCAGTTCTTC
.	TRBJ1-1	.	TRBV10-1	CASSDLRKNTEAFF	TGCGCCAGCAGTGATCTCAGAAAGAACACTGAAGCTTTCTTT
.	TRBJ2-1	.	TRBV28	CASSFYREQFF	TGTGCCAGCAGTTTTTATCGTGAGCAGTTCTTC
TRBD2	TRBJ2-1	.	TRBV25-1	CASSGLASGSNNEQFF	TGTGCCAGCAGTGGCCTGGCTAGCGGGAGTAACAATGAGCAGTTCTTC
.	TRBJ2-3	once	TRBV28	CASSLRRTRDTQYF	TGTGCCAGCAGTTTAAGACGCACCAGAGATACGCAGTATTTT
.	TRBJ1-2	.	TRBV6-5	CASSPAAIYGYTF	TGTGCCAGCAGCCCGGCGGCGATCTATGGCTACACCTTC